This T cell receptor (beta chain) was profiled in a study of tumor and adjacent non-tumor tissue in lung cancer. Across the whole study: Patients were aged about 31 to 76, 10 men and about five women, stage I to III. On average, productive TCRbeta reads reached about 4.4 million per sample. General observations from the study: Compared with tumor, normal lung showed significantly lower TCR diversity. Higher tumor TCR diversity was associated with shorter survival.

This CDR3 region has 15 residues. Germline V lookup: CDR1 GTSNPN, CDR2 SVGIG (reference sequence). The V gene lost 5 bases and the J gene lost 5 bases, with 21 bases spanning the gap. The library came from three nested PCR rounds adapted from ARM-PCR protocols. TCRdb recomputed calls from the multiplex PCR reads with MiXCR, one row per CDR3 protein. Seen here are 40,000 to 45,000 distinct CDR3 sequences, roughly two thirds observed once, and the top ten hold under 20%. Of note for this clonotype: Its antigen is still unknown. This CDR3 fails to terminate in the conserved phenylalanine or tryptophan, so it likely reflects a read error.

The template was RNA from unsorted bulk tissue. More than 3 cm separated this lung sample from the edge of the tumor. The clonotype originates from a woman aged 40 to 50 with non-small cell lung cancer. The V call is TRBV30, the J call TRBJ2-5; the D gene could be TRBD1 or TRBD2 (7 bases each). Sample: distant non-tumor lung tissue. The CDR3 here is CAWDIGQGGKETQYL. The CDR3 nucleotides are TGTGCCTGGGATATTGGCCAGGGGGGGAAGGAGACCCAGTACTTG.